This is a list of T cell receptor beta chains from one sample in a study of blood T cell repertoires in COVID-19. Generated by immunoSEQ multiplex PCR, the TCRdb table keeps only in-frame clones and is missing some. This table holds around 70,000 clones, roughly 91% found once. The source material was peripheral blood. Receptors originate from a man aged 50-59 years with active COVID-19. Each CDR3 is given with its conserved first and last residue. A D gene is named only where the DNA matches it firmly. Size values are once, few and many counts, or a class for expanded clones, and some rows have none.

clone size: once; J gene: TRBJ1-6; D gene: -; V gene: TRBV9; CDR3 protein: CASNDGQAHYNSPLHF; CDR3 DNA: TGTGCCAGCAACGATGGACAAGCCCACTATAATTCACCCCTCCACTTT
clone size: -; J gene: TRBJ2-6; D gene: -; V gene: TRBV6-2/TRBV6-3; CDR3 protein: CASSFSTTRPSGANVLTF; CDR3 DNA: TGTGCCAGCAGCTTCTCCACGACGCGGCCCTCTGGGGCCAACGTCCTGACTTTC
clone size: -; J gene: TRBJ1-4; D gene: TRBD1; V gene: TRBV19; CDR3 protein: CASSIRTGGTNEKLFF; CDR3 DNA: TGTGCCAGTAGTATCCGAACAGGGGGCACTAATGAAAAACTGTTTTTT
clone size: -; J gene: TRBJ1-2; D gene: -; V gene: TRBV7-3; CDR3 protein: CASSSQRVGGYTF; CDR3 DNA: TGTGCCAGCAGCTCTCAGAGGGTCGGTGGCTACACCTTC
clone size: -; J gene: TRBJ2-7; D gene: TRBD2; V gene: TRBV24-1; CDR3 protein: CATSDPTPGGLAGIVTYEQYF; CDR3 DNA: TGTGCCACCAGTGATCCGACCCCAGGGGGACTAGCGGGAATCGTTACCTACGAGCAGTACTTC
clone size: once; J gene: TRBJ2-1; D gene: TRBD2; V gene: TRBV5-1; CDR3 protein: CASGSPGLADNEQFF; CDR3 DNA: TGCGCCAGCGGCTCTCCGGGACTAGCGGACAATGAGCAGTTCTTC
clone size: -; J gene: TRBJ2-3; D gene: TRBD2; V gene: TRBV4-1; CDR3 protein: CASSPASGVTDTQYF; CDR3 DNA: TGCGCCAGCAGCCCGGCTAGCGGGGTAACAGATACGCAGTATTTT
clone size: once; J gene: TRBJ2-2; D gene: TRBD1; V gene: TRBV7-6; CDR3 protein: CASSVGQGGNTGELFF; CDR3 DNA: TGTGCCAGCAGCGTAGGACAGGGCGGGAACACCGGGGAGCTGTTTTTT
clone size: -; J gene: TRBJ1-3; D gene: -; V gene: TRBV4-3; CDR3 protein: CASSQRTRSSGNTIYF; CDR3 DNA: TGCGCCAGCAGCCAGAGGACACGAAGCTCTGGAAACACCATATATTTT
clone size: few; J gene: TRBJ1-5; D gene: -; V gene: TRBV19; CDR3 protein: CASSIGGPRNQPQHF; CDR3 DNA: TGTGCCAGTAGTATAGGAGGCCCCCGCAATCAGCCCCAGCATTTT
clone size: -; J gene: TRBJ2-3; D gene: -; V gene: TRBV28; CDR3 protein: CASINRPTTGSRTDTQYF; CDR3 DNA: TGTGCCAGCATCAACCGCCCCACCACAGGGAGTAGGACAGATACGCAGTATTTT
clone size: -; J gene: TRBJ1-2; D gene: TRBD1; V gene: TRBV5-5; CDR3 protein: CASSSDRGLGYTF; CDR3 DNA: TGTGCCAGCAGCTCCGACAGGGGGCTTGGCTACACCTTC
clone size: few; J gene: TRBJ1-5; D gene: TRBD1; V gene: TRBV10-1; CDR3 protein: CASSERDREKSQHF; CDR3 DNA: TGCGCCAGCAGTGAGAGGGACAGGGAAAAGTCCCAGCATTTT
clone size: -; J gene: TRBJ1-2; D gene: TRBD1; V gene: TRBV29-1; CDR3 protein: CSVGGQADGYTF; CDR3 DNA: TGCAGCGTGGGGGGACAGGCGGATGGCTACACCTTC
clone size: -; J gene: TRBJ2-7; D gene: -; V gene: TRBV28; CDR3 protein: CASKAEPYEQYF; CDR3 DNA: TGTGCCAGCAAAGCGGAACCCTACGAGCAGTACTTC
clone size: -; J gene: TRBJ2-4; D gene: -; V gene: TRBV18; CDR3 protein: CASSQGGPLQNIQYF; CDR3 DNA: TGTGCCAGCTCCCAAGGAGGGCCCCTTCAAAACATTCAGTACTTC
clone size: -; J gene: TRBJ2-5; D gene: -; V gene: TRBV4-3; CDR3 protein: CASSQGGREKETQYF; CDR3 DNA: TGCGCCAGCAGCCAAGGCGGTAGAGAGAAAGAGACCCAGTACTTC
clone size: -; J gene: TRBJ2-1; D gene: -; V gene: TRBV5-1; CDR3 protein: CASSERQFADEQFF; CDR3 DNA: TGCGCCAGCAGTGAGCGGCAATTCGCGGATGAGCAGTTCTTC
clone size: once; J gene: TRBJ1-6; D gene: TRBD1; V gene: TRBV7-2; CDR3 protein: CASSQTRGNNSPLHF; CDR3 DNA: TGTGCCAGCAGCCAAACCAGGGGGAATAATTCACCCCTCCACTTT
clone size: -; J gene: TRBJ2-4; D gene: -; V gene: TRBV6-1; CDR3 protein: CASSDNRPRLLAKNIQYF; CDR3 DNA: TGTGCCAGCAGTGACAATCGTCCAAGACTTCTAGCCAAAAACATTCAGTACTTC
clone size: -; J gene: TRBJ2-7; D gene: -; V gene: TRBV6-5; CDR3 protein: CASRSALYEQYF; CDR3 DNA: TGTGCCAGCAGGTCAGCGCTTTACGAGCAGTACTTC
clone size: once; J gene: TRBJ2-7; D gene: TRBD1; V gene: TRBV6-5; CDR3 protein: CASRRVQGAYEQYF; CDR3 DNA: TGTGCCAGCCGAAGGGTCCAGGGGGCCTACGAGCAGTACTTC
clone size: once; J gene: TRBJ1-1; D gene: TRBD1; V gene: TRBV18; CDR3 protein: CASSPRGVNTEAFF; CDR3 DNA: TGTGCCAGCTCACCCAGGGGGGTGAACACTGAAGCTTTCTTT
clone size: -; J gene: TRBJ2-1; D gene: TRBD2; V gene: TRBV28; CDR3 protein: CASSLYGGRAFVEQFF; CDR3 DNA: TGTGCCAGCAGTTTATACGGCGGGAGGGCTTTTGTTGAGCAGTTCTTC
clone size: -; J gene: TRBJ2-1; D gene: TRBD1; V gene: TRBV18; CDR3 protein: CASSPGQLYNEQFF; CDR3 DNA: TGTGCCAGCTCACCGGGACAGCTGTACAATGAGCAGTTCTTC
clone size: -; J gene: TRBJ2-3; D gene: -; V gene: TRBV4-3; CDR3 protein: CASSQVRIASTDTQYF; CDR3 DNA: TGCGCCAGCAGCCAAGTCCGGATAGCGAGCACAGATACGCAGTATTTT
clone size: once; J gene: TRBJ1-1; D gene: -; V gene: TRBV29-1; CDR3 protein: CSVDTELNTEAFF; CDR3 DNA: TGCAGCGTTGACACAGAATTGAACACTGAAGCTTTCTTT
clone size: once; J gene: TRBJ2-5; D gene: TRBD1; V gene: TRBV2; CDR3 protein: CASSPGTGGETQYF; CDR3 DNA: TGTGCCAGCAGTCCAGGGACAGGGGGGGAGACCCAGTACTTC
clone size: few; J gene: TRBJ1-2; D gene: TRBD1; V gene: TRBV5-1; CDR3 protein: CASSLGDRDGYTF; CDR3 DNA: TGCGCCAGCAGCTTGGGCGACAGGGATGGCTACACCTTC
clone size: -; J gene: TRBJ1-2; D gene: TRBD1; V gene: TRBV7-2; CDR3 protein: CASSLGDRNYGYTF; CDR3 DNA: TGTGCCAGCAGCTTAGGGGACAGAAACTATGGCTACACCTTC
clone size: -; J gene: TRBJ2-3; D gene: -; V gene: TRBV28; CDR3 protein: CASGHSDTQYF; CDR3 DNA: TGTGCCAGCGGCCATTCAGATACGCAGTATTTT
clone size: -; J gene: TRBJ1-5; D gene: -; V gene: TRBV19; CDR3 protein: CASSTIGRDSNQPQHF; CDR3 DNA: TGTGCCAGTAGCACTATTGGCAGGGATAGCAATCAGCCCCAGCATTTT